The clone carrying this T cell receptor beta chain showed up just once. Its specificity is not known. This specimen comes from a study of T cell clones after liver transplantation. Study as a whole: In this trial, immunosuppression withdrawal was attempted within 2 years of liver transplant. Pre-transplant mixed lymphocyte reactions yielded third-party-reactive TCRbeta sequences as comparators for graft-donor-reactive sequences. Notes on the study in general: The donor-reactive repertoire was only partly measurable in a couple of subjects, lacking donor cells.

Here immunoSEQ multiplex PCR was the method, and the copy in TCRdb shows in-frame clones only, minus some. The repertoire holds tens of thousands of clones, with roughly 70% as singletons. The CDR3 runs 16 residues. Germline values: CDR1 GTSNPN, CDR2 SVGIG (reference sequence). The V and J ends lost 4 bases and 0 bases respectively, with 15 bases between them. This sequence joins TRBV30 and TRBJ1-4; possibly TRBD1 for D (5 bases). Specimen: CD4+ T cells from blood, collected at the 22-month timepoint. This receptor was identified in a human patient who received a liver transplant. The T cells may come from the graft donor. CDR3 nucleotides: TGTGCCTGGAATGCAGGGACGGGTTCAACTAATGAAAAACTGTTTTTT. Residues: CAWNAGTGSTNEKLFF.